The next 19 T cell receptor beta chains were all read from a single sample in a study of T cell responses to AZD1222 COVID-19 vaccine. TCRdb keeps only in-frame clones here, not all; method: immunoSEQ multiplex PCR. There are approximately 200,000 clones in the sample; about 94% occur only once, and about 9.2% lies in the top ten. The material was peripheral blood, obtained on day 0 of AZD1222 vaccination. The receptors shown here come from an adult in good health.

This sequence joins TRBV7-9 and TRBJ2-3; D possibly uses TRBD1 or TRBD2 (6 bases each). CDR1 SEHNR and CDR2 FQNEAQ come from the germline V gene (reference sequence). This CDR3 region has 15 residues. Trimming removed 4 bases from V and 3 bases from J, with 14 bases in between. CDR3 loop: CASSSVGGRTDTQYF. The CDR3 bases are TGTGCCAGCAGCTCCGTAGGGGGGCGGACAGATACGCAGTATTTT.

The J gene is TRBJ2-1, the V gene TRBV28, with TRBD1 matching 9 bases. CDR3 length: 14 residues. Germline lookup yields CDR1 MDHEN and CDR2 SYDVKM. Germline trimming cut 7 bases from V and 7 bases from J; bases unmatched to any gene: 8. The CDR3 region is CASIRDRVGNEQFF. For the CDR3, the DNA is TGTGCCAGCATTAGGGACAGGGTTGGTAATGAGCAGTTCTTC.

The chain couples TRBV11-3 to TRBJ1-2, with D perhaps TRBD1 (5 bases). The germline CDR1 and CDR2 sequences are SGHNT and YENEEA. This CDR3 region has 16 residues. Trimming took 0 bases from V and 2 from J, leaving 13 bases between them. The DNA of the CDR3 is TGTGCCAGCAGCTTAGATAAGGGGTGGGAGAACTATGGCTACACCTTC. Its translation is CASSLDKGWENYGYTF.

V and J are TRBV7-2 and TRBJ1-1, with 9 nucleotides matching TRBD1. This CDR3 spans 15 amino acids. Trimming took 5 bases from V and 5 from J; bases not matched to a gene: 9. Looked up from germline, CDR1 is SGHTA and CDR2 is FQGNSA. The CDR3 spells CASSPLGTGTTEAFF. CDR3 nucleotide sequence: TGTGCCAGCAGCCCTCTGGGGACAGGGACTACTGAAGCTTTCTTT.

The V call is TRBV19, the J call TRBJ2-5, with a possible D match to TRBD2 (6 bases). The DNA end lines up better with TRBJ2-7; the J call may be wrong. Germline CDR1 and CDR2: LNHDA and SQIVND (reference sequence). The CDR3 runs to 11 residues. CDR3 sequence (DNA): TGTGCTAGGCGGGAAAGGGACGAGCAGTACTTC. Translated: CARRERDEQYF.

The CDR3 spells CASSPRQEDQPQHF. The DNA of the CDR3 is TGTGCCAGCAGCCCCCGACAGGAGGATCAGCCCCAGCATTTT. The chain employs TRBV4-2 and TRBJ1-5, with a tentative D call TRBD1 (6 bases). Trimming cost V 4 bases and J 5 bases, with 12 bases left between them. The CDR3 is 14 amino acids. The V gene's germline CDR1 is LGHNA and CDR2 YNFKEQ.

In this sample, this clone turned up many times. This sequence joins TRBV28 and TRBJ2-7; D perhaps matches TRBD1 (6 bases). The CDR3 runs to 13 residues. Germline CDR1 reads MDHEN; CDR2 reads SYDVKM. Trimming left V 6 bases short and J 0 bases short, with 9 bases between. CDR3 sequence reads: CASRLTGSYEQYF. As DNA, the CDR3 is TGTGCCAGCAGATTGACAGGCTCCTACGAGCAGTACTTC.

In nucleotides, the CDR3 is TGCGCCAGGGAAGCCAATAGACTAGCGGGATGGGGGCATGAGCAGTTCTTC. Translated: CAREANRLAGWGHEQFF. The V and J genes are TRBV23-1 and TRBJ2-1; 11 bases agree with TRBD2. TRBV23-1 is reported as an ORF; its role is uncertain. The CDR3 runs to 17 residues. V shed 9 bases, J shed 8 bases, and the junction held 18 bases outside the gene matches.

The rearrangement joins TRBV18 to TRBJ1-2; 7 nucleotides align to TRBD1. Germline V gene data show CDR1 as KGHSH and CDR2 as LQKENI. The CDR3 is 11 amino acids. J was trimmed by 10 bases and V by 11 bases; bases with no gene match: 10. CDR3 bases: TGTGCCTCGCAGAGGGGACAGCACTACACCTTC. Protein sequence: CASQRGQHYTF.

The chain is built from TRBV5-4 and TRBJ1-1; TRBD1 agrees at 7 bases. The CDR3 loop spans 14 amino acids. Trimming cost V 5 bases and J 1 base; bases outside gene matches: 5. The germline V gene has CDR1 SGHNT and CDR2 YYREEE (reference sequence). Written as DNA, the CDR3 is TGTGCCAGCAGGAAACAGGGGAGGAACACTGAAGCTTTCTTT. Amino acids: CASRKQGRNTEAFF.

The chain employs TRBV10-2 and TRBJ2-7; the match to TRBD1 covers 8 bases. The CDR3 spans 15 residues. V shed 1 base and J 2 bases; nucleotides not matched to a gene: 4. Per the germline V gene, CDR1 is WSHSY and CDR2 is SAAADI. The CDR3 here is CASSELGQAAYEQYF. The CDR3 DNA reads TGCGCCAGCAGTGAGTTGGGACAGGCGGCCTACGAGCAGTACTTC.

The V and J genes are TRBV6-5 and TRBJ1-5; 7 positions agree with TRBD1. Trimming at V came to 6 bases and at J to 5 bases, leaving 4 bases not matched to a gene. There are 13 residues in the CDR3. Germline lookup yields CDR1 MNHEY and CDR2 SVGAGI. This chain's CDR3 is CASSTQGYQPQHF. Written as DNA, the CDR3 is TGTGCCAGCAGCACACAGGGGTATCAGCCCCAGCATTTT.

The rearrangement links TRBV2 to TRBJ1-6, with D unclear. The V gene's germline CDR1 is SNHLY and CDR2 FYNNEI. The CDR3 covers 14 residues. The germline V and J ends were trimmed by 0 bases and 14 bases, with 14 bases remaining between them. For the CDR3, the DNA is TGTGCCAGCAGTGAAGCCCGACCCGGGCCGACCCTCCACTTT. It yields the protein CASSEARPGPTLHF. Supplemented by reference TRBV2 and TRBJ1-6, the full variable domain reads EPEVTQTPSHQVTQMGQEVILRCVPISNHLYFYWYRQILGQKVEFLVSFYNNEISEKSEIFDDQFSVERPDGSNFTLKIRSTKLEDSAMYFCASSEARPGPTLHFGNGTRLTVT.

The genes are TRBV6-5 and TRBJ2-7; D is possibly TRBD2 (6 bases). This CDR3 is 15 amino acids long. From germline, CDR1 is MNHEY and CDR2 SVGAGI. V gave up 0 bases and J gave up 3 bases, with 12 bases separating them. Written as DNA, the CDR3 is TGTGCCAGCAGTTACTCCTGGGGTAGCGGCTACGAGCAGTACTTC. It encodes CASSYSWGSGYEQYF.

The chain couples TRBV30 to TRBJ1-5; TRBD1 agrees at 9 bases. V trimming: 3 bases; J trimming: 6 bases; junction bases outside the gene matches: 12. This CDR3 spans 16 amino acids. The germline V gene encodes CDR1 GTSNPN and CDR2 SVGIG (reference sequence). CDR3 coding DNA: TGTGCCTGGAGAATGGCGAGGGACAGGGAAGCTCAGCCCCAGCATTTT. It codes for CAWRMARDREAQPQHF.

This rearrangement joins TRBV9 to TRBJ1-2; possible D gene TRBD1, 5 bases. This CDR3 region has 14 residues. V lost 4 bases and J 8 bases, leaving 18 bases between the germline ends. Germline V gene sequence: CDR1 SGDLS, CDR2 YYNGEE. The CDR3 DNA is TGTGCCAGCAGCCAGCGGCAGGGTGGATTGGGCTACACCTTC. This codes for CASSQRQGGLGYTF.

The chain couples TRBV5-4 to TRBJ2-4, with 11 bases matching TRBD2. Trimming cost V 4 bases and J 0 bases; bases outside gene matches: 3. The CDR3 spans 16 residues. Germline V gene sequence: CDR1 SGHNT, CDR2 YYREEE (reference sequence). DNA for the CDR3: TGTGCCAGCAGCGAGACTAGCGGGATAGCCAAAAACATTCAGTACTTC. This gives the protein CASSETSGIAKNIQYF.

V and J are TRBV7-2 and TRBJ2-3, with TRBD2 matching over 7 bases. CDR3 length: 15 amino acids. V lost 4 bases to trimming and J lost 2 bases; unmatched junction nucleotides: 6. The germline V gene has CDR1 SGHTA and CDR2 FQGNSA. The CDR3 is CASSSSSGATDTQYF. As DNA, the CDR3 is TGTGCCAGCAGCTCCTCTAGCGGAGCCACAGATACGCAGTATTTT.

This clone was counted once. The chain carries TRBV5-4 and TRBJ2-5; D is possibly TRBD1 (6 bases). The V end was cut by 4 bases, the J end by 0 bases, with 13 bases between. Per the germline V gene, CDR1 is SGHNT and CDR2 is YYREEE (reference sequence). The CDR3 length is 15 residues. The CDR3 here is CASSRSRQDQETQYF. CDR3 coding DNA: TGTGCCAGCAGCCGATCTCGACAGGACCAAGAGACCCAGTACTTC. Full variable domain (outside the CDR3, taken from reference TRBV5-4 and TRBJ2-5): ETGVTQSPTHLIKTRGQQVTLRCSSQSGHNTVSWYQQALGQGPQFIFQYYREEENGRGNFPPRFSGLQFPNYSSELNVNALELDDSALYLCASSRSRQDQETQYFGPGTRLLVL.